This T cell receptor beta chain was captured by sequencing in a study of cytomegalovirus exposure and HLA in healthy donors. Study-wide results and limits: TCR beta V- and J-gene trimming, according to a later analysis, was linked to a missense DCLRE1C variant. Earlier analysis looked at TCR beta V segments, and most were productive about 87% or about 30% of the time.

The germline V gene has CDR1 SGHRS and CDR2 YFSETQ. The CDR3 is made up of 13 amino acids. The germline V and J ends were trimmed by 2 bases and 3 bases, with 6 bases remaining between them. With respect to this clone: The antigen is not known.

In the PCR, 60 Vbeta and 13 Jbeta primers were used. Generated by immunoSEQ multiplex PCR, the TCRdb table keeps only in-frame clones and is missing some. The table lists 100,000 to 150,000 clones, 75% to 85% of them singletons, with less than 3% in the top ten. The receptor comes from a middle-aged man in good health and CMV-seronegative. The chain recombines TRBV5-1 with TRBJ1-5, with a weak D call TRBD1 (5 bases). Source material: PBMCs. CDR3 in DNA: TGCGCCAGCAGCTTAGGGGCCAATCAGCCCCAGCATTTT. Translated, it gives CASSLGANQPQHF. Full variable domain (remainder filled in from reference TRBV5-1 and TRBJ1-5): KAGVTQTPRYLIKTRGQQVTLSCSPISGHRSVSWYQQTPGQGLQFLFEYFSETQRNKGNFPGRFSGRQFSNSRSEMNVSTLELGDSALYLCASSLGANQPQHFGDGTRLSIL.